The 15 T cell receptor beta chains below come from one sample, sequenced in a study of Ad26.COV2.S vaccination and SARS-CoV-2 variants. Treatment defined: about 20 received Ad26.COV2.S at low or high dose, single or two shots; a few received placebo; per-sample allocation not given. Collection of samples fell on day 63 after the first vaccine or placebo injection. The data were produced by immunoSEQ multiplex PCR, yet TCRdb's version contains in-frame clones alone and is incomplete. Here the sample spans hundreds of thousands of clones, approximately 92% being singletons. The specimen comprised peripheral blood, sampled in a trial of Ad26.COV2.S vaccine versus placebo. All receptors come from a person aged 18-60 years who received the Ad26.COV2.S COVID-19 vaccine or a placebo.

This clone was counted between two and nine times. The chain employs TRBV7-2 and TRBJ1-5; tentative D call: TRBD1 (5 bases). Trimming left V 5 bases short and J 2 bases short, with 16 bases between. CDR1 and CDR2 (germline): SGHTA, FQGNSA. The CDR3 runs to 16 residues. Here the CDR3 reads CASSKDRQRGNQPQHF. CDR3 sequence (DNA): TGTGCCAGCAGCAAGGACCGACAGCGGGGCAATCAGCCCCAGCATTTT.

This chain connects TRBV11-2 to TRBJ2-1; TRBD1 is a possible D gene (5 bases). CDR3 size: 15 residues. The V gene's germline CDR1 is SGHAT and CDR2 FQNNGV. Trimming left V 1 base short and J 3 bases short, with 10 bases between. CDR3 DNA: TGTGCCAGCAGCTTAGGCGCAGGGATCTACAATGAGCAGTTCTTC. This gives the protein CASSLGAGIYNEQFF.

The rearrangement joins TRBV7-9 to TRBJ2-7; 7 bases align to TRBD2. CDR1 and CDR2 from the germline V gene are SEHNR and FQNEAQ (reference sequence). The CDR3 is 16 residues long. Germline trimming cut 1 base from V and 0 bases from J; bases unmatched to any gene: 6. Here the CDR3 reads CASSLVQRDSSYEQYF. The CDR3 DNA is TGTGCCAGCAGCTTAGTTCAGCGGGATAGCTCCTACGAGCAGTACTTC.

This chain connects TRBV7-2 to TRBJ2-6, with unresolved D. Germline lookup yields CDR1 SGHTA and CDR2 FQGNSA. Trimming took off 4 bases at V and 0 bases at J, with 4 bases between the two ends. The CDR3 consists of 14 residues. CDR3: CASSSASGANVLTF. The CDR3 region has the DNA TGTGCCAGCAGCTCCGCCTCTGGGGCCAACGTCCTGACTTTC.

This chain connects TRBV23-1 to TRBJ2-7; no firm D call. TRBV23-1 is placed among ORFs of uncertain function. V lost 3 bases, J lost 1 base, and 13 bases lay in between. The CDR3 is 15 residues long. CDR3 sequence reads: CASSQFRTVSYEQYF. The CDR3, as DNA: TGCGCCAGCAGTCAGTTTCGGACGGTTTCCTACGAGCAGTACTTC.

The chain is built from TRBV19 and TRBJ2-7; D remains ambiguous. V lost 1 base and J 3 bases, leaving 10 bases between the germline ends. This CDR3 is built from 14 residues. From germline, CDR1 is LNHDA and CDR2 SQIVND (reference sequence). The CDR3 region has the DNA TGTGCCAGTAGTATAGTTGGGGAATTCTACGAGCAGTACTTC. This codes for CASSIVGEFYEQYF.

V is TRBV19 and J is TRBJ1-5; possible D gene TRBD1, 6 bases. CDR1 and CDR2 (germline): LNHDA, SQIVND (reference sequence). The V and J ends lost 4 bases and 0 bases respectively, with 19 bases between them. The CDR3 is 18 residues long. CDR3 region: CASSNRGPTGNSNQPQHF. The CDR3 coding sequence is TGTGCCAGTAGTAATAGGGGACCAACAGGGAATAGCAATCAGCCCCAGCATTTT.

The chain combines TRBV6-6 with TRBJ1-5, with 9 bases that match TRBD1. Germline lookup yields CDR1 MNHNY and CDR2 SVGAGI (reference sequence). This CDR3 comprises 15 residues. The ends lost 2 bases at V and 4 bases at J; junction bases unmatched: 3. Here the CDR3 reads CASSYGTGFNQPQHF. The CDR3 bases are TGTGCCAGCAGTTACGGGACAGGGTTTAATCAGCCCCAGCATTTT.

J is TRBJ1-2 and V is TRBV27, with 8 bases lining up with TRBD1. Germline CDR1 reads MNHEY; CDR2 reads SMNVEV (reference sequence). V shed 2 bases and J 6 bases; nucleotides not matched to a gene: 5. The CDR3 has 14 residues. DNA of the CDR3: TGTGCCAGCAGTTTAGGGGACAGGCCCGATGGCTACACCTTC. This encodes CASSLGDRPDGYTF.

This chain connects TRBV5-5 to TRBJ2-5; D possibly matches TRBD1 or TRBD2 (5 bases each). Trimming shortened V by 0 bases and J by 5 bases, and 23 bases separated the two germline ends. The CDR3 has 18 amino acids. The V gene's germline CDR1 is SGHKS and CDR2 YYEKEE (reference sequence). The CDR3 spells CASSLGGLGPLGLETQYF. The CDR3 nucleotides read TGTGCCAGCAGCTTGGGAGGGTTAGGCCCGCTGGGGCTGGAGACCCAGTACTTC.

This clone is a singleton in its sample. The V gene is TRBV6-2 or TRBV6-3, the J gene TRBJ1-2; D is unclear. Germline V gene sequence: CDR1 MNHEY, CDR2 SVGEGT. Trimming removed 1 base from V and 10 bases from J, with 7 bases in between. There are 11 residues in the CDR3. Here the CDR3 DNA reads TGTGCCAGCAGTTACTTGGGATACTACACCTTC. Protein product: CASSYLGYYTF.

V is TRBV6-2 or TRBV6-3 and J is TRBJ2-7, with D hard to call. Germline CDR1 and CDR2: MNHEY and SVGEGT. CDR3 length: 14 amino acids. Trimming cost V 2 bases and J 4 bases, with 12 bases left between them. CDR3 coding DNA: TGTGCCAGCAGTTACGACTTTCATGGTTACGAGCAGTACTTC. This codes for CASSYDFHGYEQYF.

The table lists this clone with a count of one. The rearrangement joins TRBV27 to TRBJ1-5, with D possibly TRBD1 on 5 matching bases. V shed 5 bases and J shed 0 bases, with 11 bases lying between them. This CDR3 contains 15 residues. In germline, CDR1 is MNHEY, CDR2 SMNVEV (reference sequence). The chain's CDR3 is CASSRGRLSNQPQHF. CDR3 bases: TGTGCCAGCAGTAGGGGCCGCCTTAGCAATCAGCCCCAGCATTTT.

The chain has TRBV6-2 or TRBV6-3 and TRBJ2-1; 8 nucleotides align to TRBD2. Looked up from germline, CDR1 is MNHEY and CDR2 is SVGEGT. J lost 2 bases, V lost 5 bases, and 8 bases had no gene match. This CDR3 is 16 amino acids long. CDR3 bases: TGTGCCAGCAGTGGGGGCGGGACTAGAGCCTACAATGAGCAGTTCTTC. As protein: CASSGGGTRAYNEQFF.

The chain has TRBV19 and TRBJ2-7; a possible D gene is TRBD2 (5 bases). The CDR3 runs 15 residues. CDR1 is LNHDA, CDR2 SQIVND, per germline (reference sequence). V was pared by 2 bases and J by 0 bases, with 11 bases between. This CDR3 is CASSIFMGSSYEQYF. CDR3 nucleotide sequence: TGTGCCAGTAGTATATTTATGGGGAGCTCCTACGAGCAGTACTTC.